This record concerns one T cell receptor beta chain sequence. Profiling relied on immunoSEQ multiplex PCR, and the TCRdb table lists in-frame clones only, not all of them. The table lists 10,000 to 12,000 clones, around 94% of them singletons. This sample is drawn from a study of technical replicates of blood from a few donors. The CDR3 runs to 15 residues. After removal of 6 bases from V and 6 bases from J, the junction contained 11 bases not matched to a gene. Germline V gene sequence: CDR1 MNHNY, CDR2 SVGAGI (reference sequence). The clonotype comes from a human donor in good health. The V gene is TRBV6-6, the J gene TRBJ1-5; 7 nucleotides agree with TRBD1. The sequenced sample consisted of PBMCs. The DNA of the CDR3 is TGTGCCAGCAGAAGGGACAGCGAATCGGGTCAGCCCCAGCATTTT. Residues: CASRRDSESGQPQHF.